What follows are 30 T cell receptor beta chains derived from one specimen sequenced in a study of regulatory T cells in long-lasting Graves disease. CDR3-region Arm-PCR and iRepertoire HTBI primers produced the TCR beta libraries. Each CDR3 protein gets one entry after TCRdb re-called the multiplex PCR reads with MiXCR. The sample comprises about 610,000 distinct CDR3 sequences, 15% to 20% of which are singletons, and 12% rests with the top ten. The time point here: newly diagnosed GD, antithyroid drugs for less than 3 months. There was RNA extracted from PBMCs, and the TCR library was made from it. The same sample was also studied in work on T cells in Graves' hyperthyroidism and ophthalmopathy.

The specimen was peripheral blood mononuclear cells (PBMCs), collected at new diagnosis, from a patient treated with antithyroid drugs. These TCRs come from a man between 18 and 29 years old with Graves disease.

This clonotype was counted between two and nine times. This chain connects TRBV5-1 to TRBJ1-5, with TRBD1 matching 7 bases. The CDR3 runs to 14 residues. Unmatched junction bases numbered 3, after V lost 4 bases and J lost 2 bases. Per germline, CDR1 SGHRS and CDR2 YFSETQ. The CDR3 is CASSEGAGNQPQHF. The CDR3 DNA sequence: TGCGCCAGCAGCGAGGGGGCCGGCAATCAGCCCCAGCATTTT.

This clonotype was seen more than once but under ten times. CDR3 in amino acids: CSARTSGRSTDTQYF. The CDR3 DNA sequence: TGCAGTGCTAGAACTAGCGGGAGGAGCACAGATACGCAGTATTTT. V gene TRBV20-1 combines with J gene TRBJ2-3, with 12 nucleotides matching TRBD2. Germline CDR1 reads DFQATT; CDR2 reads SNEGSKA (reference sequence). V lost 2 bases and J lost 0; bases outside the gene matches: 0. The CDR3 is 15 residues long.

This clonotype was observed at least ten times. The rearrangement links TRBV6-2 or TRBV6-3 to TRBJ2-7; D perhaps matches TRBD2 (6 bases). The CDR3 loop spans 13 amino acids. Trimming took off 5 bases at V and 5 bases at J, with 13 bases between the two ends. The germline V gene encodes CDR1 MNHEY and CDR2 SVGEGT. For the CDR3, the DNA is TGTGCCAGCAGTGTGACTAGTCTGGACGAGCAGTACTTC. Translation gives CASSVTSLDEQYF.

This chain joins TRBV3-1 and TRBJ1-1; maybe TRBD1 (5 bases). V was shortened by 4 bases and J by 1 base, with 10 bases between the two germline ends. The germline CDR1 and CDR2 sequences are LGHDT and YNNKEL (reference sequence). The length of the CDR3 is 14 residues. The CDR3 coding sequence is TGTGCCAGCAGCCGGGGGGGGACGAACACTGAAGCTTTCTTT. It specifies CASSRGGTNTEAFF.

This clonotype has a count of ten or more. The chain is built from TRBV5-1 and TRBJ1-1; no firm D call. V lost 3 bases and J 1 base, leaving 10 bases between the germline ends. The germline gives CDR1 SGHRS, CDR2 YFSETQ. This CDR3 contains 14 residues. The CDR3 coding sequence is TGCGCCAGCAGCTCAGAATCAGGGAACACTGAAGCTTTCTTT. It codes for CASSSESGNTEAFF.

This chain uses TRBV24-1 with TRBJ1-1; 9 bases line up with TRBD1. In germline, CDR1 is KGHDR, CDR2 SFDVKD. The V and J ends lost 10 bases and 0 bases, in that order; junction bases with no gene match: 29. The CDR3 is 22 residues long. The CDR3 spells CATLTGTGREHPPIGVNTEAFF. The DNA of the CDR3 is TGTGCCACATTAACCGGGACAGGGCGAGAACACCCCCCCATAGGGGTGAACACTGAAGCTTTCTTT.

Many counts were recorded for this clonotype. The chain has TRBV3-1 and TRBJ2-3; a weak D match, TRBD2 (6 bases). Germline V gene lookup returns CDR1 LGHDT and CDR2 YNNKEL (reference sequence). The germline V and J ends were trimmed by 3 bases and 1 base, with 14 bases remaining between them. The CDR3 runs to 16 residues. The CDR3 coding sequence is TGTGCCAGCAGCCACTCCGGGAGAGAGGGCACAGATACGCAGTATTTT. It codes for CASSHSGREGTDTQYF.

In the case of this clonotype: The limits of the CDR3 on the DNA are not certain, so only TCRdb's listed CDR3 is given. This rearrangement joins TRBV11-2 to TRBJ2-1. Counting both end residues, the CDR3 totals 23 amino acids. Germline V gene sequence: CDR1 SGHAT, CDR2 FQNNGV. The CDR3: CASTNQTSMYLCASSQSYNEQFF.

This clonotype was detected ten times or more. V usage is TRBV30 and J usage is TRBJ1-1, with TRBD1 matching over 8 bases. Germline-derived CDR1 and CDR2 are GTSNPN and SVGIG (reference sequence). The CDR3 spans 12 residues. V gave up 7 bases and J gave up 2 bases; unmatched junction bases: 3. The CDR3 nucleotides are TGTGCCTTGACAGGGGCTAACACTGAAGCTTTCTTT. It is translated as CALTGANTEAFF. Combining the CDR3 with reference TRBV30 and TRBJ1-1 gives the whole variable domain SQTIHQWPATLVQPVGSPLSLECTVEGTSNPNLYWYRQAAGRGLQLLFYSVGIGQISSEVPQNLSASRPQDRQFILSSKKLLLSDSGFYLCALTGANTEAFFGQGTRLTVV.

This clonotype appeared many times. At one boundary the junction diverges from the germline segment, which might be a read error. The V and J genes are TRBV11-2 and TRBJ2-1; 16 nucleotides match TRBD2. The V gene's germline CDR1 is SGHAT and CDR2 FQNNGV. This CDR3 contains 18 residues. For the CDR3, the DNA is TGCGCCAGCAGCTTGGGACTAGCGGGAGGGCGGTCCTACAATGAGCAGTTCTTC. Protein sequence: CASSLGLAGGRSYNEQFF.

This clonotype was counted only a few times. The CDR3 nucleotides are TGCAGTGCTTTCGGCGGACTAGCGGGAGGCCGGCCTTACAATGAGCAGTTCTTC. Protein product: CSAFGGLAGGRPYNEQFF. The V call is TRBV20-1, the J call TRBJ2-1, with TRBD2 identical over 14 bases. Germline V gene sequence: CDR1 DFQATT, CDR2 SNEGSKA (reference sequence). V lost 5 bases, J lost 4 bases, and 13 bases stayed unmatched. This CDR3 contains 18 residues.

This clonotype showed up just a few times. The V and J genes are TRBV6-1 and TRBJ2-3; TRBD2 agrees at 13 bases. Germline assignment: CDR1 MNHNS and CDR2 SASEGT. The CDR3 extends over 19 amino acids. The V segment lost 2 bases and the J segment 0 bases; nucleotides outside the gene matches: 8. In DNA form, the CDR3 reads TGTGCCAGCAGTGAAAGGGGAACTAGCGGGAGGGCCAGCACAGATACGCAGTATTTT. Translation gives CASSERGTSGRASTDTQYF.

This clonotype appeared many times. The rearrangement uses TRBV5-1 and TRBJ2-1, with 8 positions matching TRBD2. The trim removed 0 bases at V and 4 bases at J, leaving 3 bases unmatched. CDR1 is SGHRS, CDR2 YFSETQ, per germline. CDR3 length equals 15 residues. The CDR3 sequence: CASSLDSGAYNEQFF. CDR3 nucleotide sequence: TGCGCCAGCAGCTTGGATAGCGGGGCTTACAATGAGCAGTTCTTC.

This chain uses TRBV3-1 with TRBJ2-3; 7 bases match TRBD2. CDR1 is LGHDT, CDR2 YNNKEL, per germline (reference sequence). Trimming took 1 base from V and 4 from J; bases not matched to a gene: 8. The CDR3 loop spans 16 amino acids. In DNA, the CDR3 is TGTGCCAGCAGCCAAGCTGGCGGGAGTCTATCAGATACGCAGTATTTT. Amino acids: CASSQAGGSLSDTQYF.

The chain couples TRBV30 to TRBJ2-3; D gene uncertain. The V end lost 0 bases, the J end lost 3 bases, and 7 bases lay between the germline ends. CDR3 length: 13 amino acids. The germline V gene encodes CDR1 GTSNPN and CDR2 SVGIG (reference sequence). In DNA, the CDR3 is TGTGCCTGGAGTGTCGGTGGGACAGATACGCAGTATTTT. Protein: CAWSVGGTDTQYF.

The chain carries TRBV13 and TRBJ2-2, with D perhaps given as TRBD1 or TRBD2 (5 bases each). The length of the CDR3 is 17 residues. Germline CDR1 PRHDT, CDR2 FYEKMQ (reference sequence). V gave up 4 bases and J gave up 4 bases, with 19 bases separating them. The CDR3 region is CASSSLQVRGGTGELFF. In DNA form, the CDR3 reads TGTGCCAGCAGCTCCCTACAGGTTCGGGGTGGCACCGGGGAGCTGTTTTTT.

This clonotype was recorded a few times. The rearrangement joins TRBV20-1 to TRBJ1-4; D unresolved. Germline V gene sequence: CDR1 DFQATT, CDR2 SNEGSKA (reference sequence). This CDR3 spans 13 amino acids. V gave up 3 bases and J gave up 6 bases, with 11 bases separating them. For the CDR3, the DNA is TGCAGTGCTAGGGGCCAGACACATGAAAAACTGTTTTTT. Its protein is CSARGQTHEKLFF.

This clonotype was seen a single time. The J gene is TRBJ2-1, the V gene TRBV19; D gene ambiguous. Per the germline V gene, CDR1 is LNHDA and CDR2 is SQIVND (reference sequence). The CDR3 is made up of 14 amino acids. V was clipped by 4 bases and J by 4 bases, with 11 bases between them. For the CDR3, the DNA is TGTGCCAGTAGTAGGGTGTTAGGATACAATGAGCAGTTCTTC. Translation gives CASSRVLGYNEQFF. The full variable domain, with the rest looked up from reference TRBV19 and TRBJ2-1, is DGGITQSPKYLFRKEGQNVTLSCEQNLNHDAMYWYRQDPGQGLRLIYYSQIVNDFQKGDIAEGYSVSREKKESFPLTVTSAQKNPTAFYLCASSRVLGYNEQFFGPGTRLTVL.

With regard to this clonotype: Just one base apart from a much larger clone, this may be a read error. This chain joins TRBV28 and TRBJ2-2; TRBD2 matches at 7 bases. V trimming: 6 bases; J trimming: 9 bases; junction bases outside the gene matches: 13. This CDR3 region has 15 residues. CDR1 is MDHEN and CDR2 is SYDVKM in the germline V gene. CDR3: CASSPGLGGTRELFF. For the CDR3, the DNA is TGTGCCAGCAGCCCCGGACTAGGCGGAACCAGGGAGCTGTTTTTT.

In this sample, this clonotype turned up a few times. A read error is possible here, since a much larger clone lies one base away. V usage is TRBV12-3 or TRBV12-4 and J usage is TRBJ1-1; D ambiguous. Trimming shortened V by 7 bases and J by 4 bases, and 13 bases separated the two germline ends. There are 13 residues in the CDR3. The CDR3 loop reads CASNDLPSTEAFF. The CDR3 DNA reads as TGTGCCAGCAATGATCTACCGAGCACTGAAGCTTTCTTT.

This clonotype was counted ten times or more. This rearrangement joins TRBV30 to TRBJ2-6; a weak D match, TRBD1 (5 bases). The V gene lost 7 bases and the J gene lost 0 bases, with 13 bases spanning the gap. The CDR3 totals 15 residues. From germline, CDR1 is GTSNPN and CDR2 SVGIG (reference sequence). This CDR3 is CASRVSDSGANVLTF. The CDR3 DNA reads TGTGCCTCCAGGGTATCAGACTCTGGGGCCAACGTCCTGACTTTC.

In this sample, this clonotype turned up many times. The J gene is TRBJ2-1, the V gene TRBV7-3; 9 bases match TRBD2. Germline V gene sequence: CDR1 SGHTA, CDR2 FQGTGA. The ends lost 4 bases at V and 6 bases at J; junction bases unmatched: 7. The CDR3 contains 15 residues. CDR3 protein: CASSSQAGGANEQFF. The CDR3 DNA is TGTGCCAGCAGCTCCCAGGCGGGGGGGGCCAATGAGCAGTTCTTC.

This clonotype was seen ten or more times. As DNA, the CDR3 is TGTGCCAGCAGCTTAGGTCAGGGGGACACAGATACGCAGTATTTT. This encodes CASSLGQGDTDTQYF. V usage is TRBV7-3 and J usage is TRBJ2-3; 7 nucleotides align to TRBD1. V was pared by 2 bases and J by 2 bases, with 4 bases of the junction left unmatched. There are 15 residues in the CDR3. Germline values: CDR1 SGHTA, CDR2 FQGTGA.

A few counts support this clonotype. The CDR3 sequence is CASSPSRAEGEAFF. In DNA form, the CDR3 reads TGTGCCAGCTCACCAAGCCGGGCGGAAGGGGAAGCTTTCTTT. The J gene is TRBJ1-1, the V gene TRBV18; D is ambiguous. This CDR3 spans 14 amino acids. In germline, CDR1 is KGHSH, CDR2 LQKENI. V was clipped by 2 bases and J by 8 bases, with 15 bases between them.

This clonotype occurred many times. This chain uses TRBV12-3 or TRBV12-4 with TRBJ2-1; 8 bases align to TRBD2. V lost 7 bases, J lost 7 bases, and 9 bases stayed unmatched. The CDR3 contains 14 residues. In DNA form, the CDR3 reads TGTGCCAGCACCCTTAGCGGGATTCTAAATGAGCAGTTCTTC. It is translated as CASTLSGILNEQFF.

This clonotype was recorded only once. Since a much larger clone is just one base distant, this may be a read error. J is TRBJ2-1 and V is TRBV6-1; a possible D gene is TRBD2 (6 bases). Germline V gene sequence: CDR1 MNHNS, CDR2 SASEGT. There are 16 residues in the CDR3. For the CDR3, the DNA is TGTGCCAGCAGTGAGTTCTCGGGAGACTCCTACAATGAGCGGTTCTTC. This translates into CASSEFSGDSYNERFF.

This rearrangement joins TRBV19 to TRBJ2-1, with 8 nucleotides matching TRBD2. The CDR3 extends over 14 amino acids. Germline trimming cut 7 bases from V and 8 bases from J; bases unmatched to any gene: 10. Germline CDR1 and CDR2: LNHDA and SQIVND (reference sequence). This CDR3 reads CASNMWLAGDEQFF. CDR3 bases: TGTGCCAGTAATATGTGGCTAGCGGGCGATGAGCAGTTCTTC. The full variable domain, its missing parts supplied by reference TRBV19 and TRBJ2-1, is DGGITQSPKYLFRKEGQNVTLSCEQNLNHDAMYWYRQDPGQGLRLIYYSQIVNDFQKGDIAEGYSVSREKKESFPLTVTSAQKNPTAFYLCASNMWLAGDEQFFGPGTRLTVL.

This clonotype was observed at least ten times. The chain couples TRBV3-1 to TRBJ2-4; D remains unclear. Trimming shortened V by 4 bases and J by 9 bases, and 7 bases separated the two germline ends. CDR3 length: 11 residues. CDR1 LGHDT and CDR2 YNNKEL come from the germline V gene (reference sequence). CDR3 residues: CASSLRGIQYF. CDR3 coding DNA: TGTGCCAGCAGCCTACGCGGCATTCAGTACTTC. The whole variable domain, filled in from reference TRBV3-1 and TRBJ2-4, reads DTAVSQTPKYLVTQMGNDKSIKCEQNLGHDTMYWYKQDSKKFLKIMFSYNNKELIINETVPNRFSPKSPDKAHLNLHINSLELGDSAVYFCASSLRGIQYFGAGTRLSVL.

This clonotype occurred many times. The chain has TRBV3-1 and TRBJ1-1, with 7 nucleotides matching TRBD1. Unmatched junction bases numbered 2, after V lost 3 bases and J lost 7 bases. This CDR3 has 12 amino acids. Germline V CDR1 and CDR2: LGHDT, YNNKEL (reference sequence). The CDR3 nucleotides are TGTGCCAGCAGCCACGGACAGGTTGAAGCTTTCTTT. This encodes CASSHGQVEAFF. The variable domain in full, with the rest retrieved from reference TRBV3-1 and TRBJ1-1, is DTAVSQTPKYLVTQMGNDKSIKCEQNLGHDTMYWYKQDSKKFLKIMFSYNNKELIINETVPNRFSPKSPDKAHLNLHINSLELGDSAVYFCASSHGQVEAFFGQGTRLTVV.

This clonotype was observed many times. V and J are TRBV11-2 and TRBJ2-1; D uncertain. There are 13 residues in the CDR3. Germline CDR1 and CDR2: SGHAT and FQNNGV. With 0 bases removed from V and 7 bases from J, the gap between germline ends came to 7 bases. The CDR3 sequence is CASSLDGLNEQFF. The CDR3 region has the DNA TGTGCCAGCAGCTTAGACGGGCTGAATGAGCAGTTCTTC.